This T cell receptor beta chain was recovered during a study of cytomegalovirus exposure and HLA in healthy donors. At collection, donors were nominally healthy, but unrecorded immune exposures were probable. After removal of 5 bases from V and 0 bases from J, the junction contained 9 bases not matched to a gene. Germline assignment: CDR1 SGHVS and CDR2 FQNEAQ. CDR3 size: 17 residues. Amplification used 60 Vbeta primers and 13 Jbeta primers. The repertoire was sequenced with immunoSEQ multiplex PCR; TCRdb's copy has only in-frame clones and lacks some. This sample has over 90,000 clones, with about 74% found just once. With respect to this clone: The antigen remains undetermined.

Study-wide points: The productive fraction for most TCR beta V segments was about 90% or about 30% in an earlier analysis. For TCR beta chains, V- and J-gene trimming was later linked to a missense DCLRE1C variant.

The sequenced sample consisted of PBMCs. The chain recombines TRBV7-8 with TRBJ2-7; 11 nucleotides agree with TRBD2. The sequence derives from a male donor in good health and CMV-seropositive. The CDR3 sequence is CASSQWTSGRSSYEQYF. The CDR3 nucleotides read TGTGCCAGCAGCCAATGGACTAGCGGGCGGAGCTCCTACGAGCAGTACTTC. The variable domain in full, with the rest retrieved from reference TRBV7-8 and TRBJ2-7, is GAGVSQSPRYKVAKRGQDVALRCDPISGHVSLFWYQQALGQGPEFLTYFQNEAQLDKSGLPSDRFFAERPEGSVSTLKIQRTQQEDSAVYLCASSQWTSGRSSYEQYFGPGTRLTVT.